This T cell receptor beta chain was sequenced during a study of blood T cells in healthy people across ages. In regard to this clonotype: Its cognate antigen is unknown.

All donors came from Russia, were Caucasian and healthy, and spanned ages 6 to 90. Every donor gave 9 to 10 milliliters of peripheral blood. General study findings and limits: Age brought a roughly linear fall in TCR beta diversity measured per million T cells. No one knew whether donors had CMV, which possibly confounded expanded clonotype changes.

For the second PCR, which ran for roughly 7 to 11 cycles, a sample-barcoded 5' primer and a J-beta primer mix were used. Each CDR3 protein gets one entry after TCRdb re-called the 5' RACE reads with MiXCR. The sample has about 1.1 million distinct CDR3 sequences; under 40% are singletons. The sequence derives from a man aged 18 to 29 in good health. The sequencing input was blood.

This chain's CDR3 is CASSILNARTSIYGYTF. The DNA for the CDR3 is TGTGCCAGTAGTATTCTAAACGCTCGGACAAGCATCTATGGCTACACCTTC. This sequence joins TRBV19 and TRBJ1-2; weak D call: TRBD1 (5 bases). The CDR3 length is 17 residues. In germline, CDR1 is LNHDA, CDR2 SQIVND (reference sequence). Trimming left V 3 bases short and J 4 bases short, with 21 bases between.